Each of the 14 T cell receptor beta chains below was sequenced from the same sample in a study of blood T cell repertoires in COVID-19. Generated by immunoSEQ multiplex PCR, the TCRdb table keeps only in-frame clones and is missing some. In the table there are about 320,000 clones, roughly 90% of which are singletons. Sequencing was carried out using peripheral blood. The receptors were gathered from a woman under 40 with COVID-19, enrolled during active disease.

V and J are TRBV4-2 and TRBJ1-2; 7 bases fit TRBD1. Per the germline V gene, CDR1 is LGHNA and CDR2 is YNFKEQ. The V gene end was trimmed by 3 bases and the J gene end by 3 bases; junction bases not matched to a gene: 10. CDR3 size: 16 residues. The CDR3 is CASSQASGTDYYGYTF. The CDR3 bases are TGTGCCAGCAGCCAGGCGTCCGGGACAGACTACTATGGCTACACCTTC.

This rearrangement joins TRBV16 to TRBJ2-1; 12 bases are shared with TRBD2. J lost 8 bases, V lost 0 bases, and 11 bases had no gene match. Germline CDR1 and CDR2: KGHSY and FQNENV. The CDR3 is made up of 18 amino acids. In nucleotides, the CDR3 is TGTGCCAGCAGCCAATCAGGTGCTGGACTAGCGGGGTTCTATGAGCAGTTCTTC. It translates to CASSQSGAGLAGFYEQFF. Filled out from reference TRBV16 and TRBJ2-1, the complete variable domain reads GEEVAQTPKHLVRGEGQKAKLYCAPIKGHSYVFWYQQVLKNEFKFLISFQNENVFDETGMPKERFSAKCLPNSPCSLEIQATKLEDSAVYFCASSQSGAGLAGFYEQFFGPGTRLTVL.

The chain recombines TRBV7-9 with TRBJ1-2, with 7 bases lining up with TRBD1. Germline values: CDR1 SEHNR, CDR2 FQNEAQ (reference sequence). The trim removed 5 bases at V and 8 bases at J, leaving 11 bases unmatched. The CDR3 is made up of 14 amino acids. CDR3 nucleotide sequence: TGTGCCAGCAGCCCACGGGACAGCTTTAGGGGCTACACCTTC. Translating it yields CASSPRDSFRGYTF.

The genes are TRBV2 and TRBJ2-3; 9 nucleotides line up with TRBD2. The CDR3 runs 15 residues. CDR1 and CDR2 from the germline V gene are SNHLY and FYNNEI. Trimming at V came to 6 bases and at J to 1 base, leaving 5 bases not matched to a gene. The CDR3 loop reads CASRHERGGTDTQYF. The CDR3 DNA sequence: TGTGCCAGCAGACACGAGCGGGGGGGCACAGATACGCAGTATTTT.

This clone came up once. The chain recombines TRBV3-1 (or the pseudogene TRBV3-2) with TRBJ1-2; 7 bases match TRBD1. CDR1 is LGHDT and CDR2 is YNNKEL in the germline V gene (reference sequence). The CDR3 contains 15 residues. J gave up 7 bases and V 7 bases, and 15 bases lay outside the gene matches. CDR3 residues: CASKPGVKGAGGYTF. The CDR3 nucleotides read TGTGCCAGCAAGCCGGGAGTAAAGGGGGCGGGTGGCTACACCTTC.

The rearrangement uses TRBV19 and TRBJ2-7; TRBD1 agrees at 9 bases. V lost 7 bases and J lost 3; bases outside the gene matches: 4. The CDR3 covers 13 residues. The germline V gene has CDR1 LNHDA and CDR2 SQIVND (reference sequence). The CDR3 DNA reads as TGTGCCAGTACGGACAGGGGATACTACGAGCAGTACTTC. This gives the protein CASTDRGYYEQYF.

The rearrangement joins TRBV10-2 to TRBJ1-1; no clear D gene. From germline, CDR1 is WSHSY and CDR2 SAAADI. This CDR3 spans 15 amino acids. V gave up 2 bases and J gave up 6 bases, with 16 bases separating them. The CDR3 nucleotides read TGCGCCAGCAGTGAGGCGGCCGGGGTGAAGCCTGAAGCTTTCTTT. Its translation: CASSEAAGVKPEAFF.

The V and J genes are TRBV7-9 and TRBJ2-1; the match to TRBD1 covers 8 bases. With 2 bases clipped from V and 8 bases from J, the junction kept 8 bases outside the gene matches. The CDR3 length is 15 residues. Looked up from germline, CDR1 is SEHNR and CDR2 is FQNEAQ (reference sequence). DNA for the CDR3: TGTGCCAGCAGCTTAATTCGGAACAGGGGGGATGAGCAGTTCTTC. This gives the protein CASSLIRNRGDEQFF.

The rearrangement links TRBV12-3 or TRBV12-4 to TRBJ2-3, with TRBD1 matching over 7 bases. With 8 bases clipped from V and 6 bases from J, the junction kept 5 bases outside the gene matches. CDR3 length equals 12 residues. Here the CDR3 reads CASWDSSDTQYF. CDR3 sequence (DNA): TGTGCCAGCTGGGACAGTTCGGATACGCAGTATTTT.

The chain employs TRBV27 and TRBJ1-2, with a weak D call TRBD1 (5 bases). V dropped 5 bases and J dropped 3 bases, with 16 bases sitting between them. CDR1 is MNHEY, CDR2 SMNVEV, per germline (reference sequence). The length of the CDR3 is 15 residues. The CDR3 bases are TGTGCCAGCAGTATCAATCCGGGACTTTACTATGGCTACACCTTC. This translates into CASSINPGLYYGYTF.

V gene TRBV11-3 combines with J gene TRBJ2-1; maybe TRBD1 (6 bases). Trimming left V 4 bases short and J 7 bases short, with 17 bases between. This CDR3 has 15 residues. Germline V gene lookup returns CDR1 SGHNT and CDR2 YENEEA. The CDR3 bases are TGTGCCAGCAGCTCTCAACAGGGTGATCGGAATGAGCAGTTCTTC. It translates to CASSSQQGDRNEQFF.

The chain recombines TRBV19 with TRBJ2-3; TRBD2 agrees at 12 bases. Losses at the gene ends were 9 bases for V and 4 bases for J; bases not matched to a gene: 2. The CDR3 is made up of 13 amino acids. The germline V gene has CDR1 LNHDA and CDR2 SQIVND (reference sequence). This CDR3 is CASASGGADTQYF. CDR3 nucleotides: TGTGCCAGCGCTAGCGGGGGGGCAGATACGCAGTATTTT.

CDR3 bases: TGTGCCAGCAGCCAGGCGGGGGGGAATGAAAAACTGTTTTTT. Translating it yields CASSQAGGNEKLFF. J is TRBJ1-4 and V is TRBV3-1 (or the pseudogene TRBV3-2), with a weak D call TRBD1 (5 bases). Trimming took off 3 bases at V and 5 bases at J, with 10 bases between the two ends. The CDR3 is 14 residues long. Per the germline V gene, CDR1 is LGHDT and CDR2 is YNNKEL (reference sequence).

This clone was observed a few times. This chain joins TRBV5-1 and TRBJ2-1, with 11 bases identical to TRBD1. The CDR3 contains 15 residues. Looked up from germline, CDR1 is SGHRS and CDR2 is YFSETQ. J was trimmed by 7 bases and V by 4 bases; bases with no gene match: 7. CDR3 amino acids: CASSLPGTGGNEQFF. CDR3 sequence (DNA): TGCGCCAGCAGCCTTCCCGGGACAGGGGGAAATGAGCAGTTCTTC.